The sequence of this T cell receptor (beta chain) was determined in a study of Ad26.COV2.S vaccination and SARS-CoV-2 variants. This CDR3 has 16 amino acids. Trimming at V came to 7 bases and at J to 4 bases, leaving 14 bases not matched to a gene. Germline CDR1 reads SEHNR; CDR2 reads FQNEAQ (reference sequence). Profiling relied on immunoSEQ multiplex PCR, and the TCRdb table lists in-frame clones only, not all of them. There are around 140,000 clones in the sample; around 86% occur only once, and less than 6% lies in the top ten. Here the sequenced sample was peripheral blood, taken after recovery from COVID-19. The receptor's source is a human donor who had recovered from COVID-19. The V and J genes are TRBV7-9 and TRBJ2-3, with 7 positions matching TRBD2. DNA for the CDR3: TGTGCCAGCATCCCTACTGTCTCTAGCGGACCAGATACGCAGTATTTT. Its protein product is CASIPTVSSGPDTQYF.